This TCR beta chain was recorded in a study of T cell changes during pregnancy in multiple sclerosis. CDR1 is SGHAT and CDR2 is FQNNGV in the germline V gene. The CDR3 totals 16 residues. V was pared by 3 bases and J by 4 bases, with 16 bases between. Libraries were prepared by immunoSEQ multiplex PCR; TCRdb keeps only in-frame clonotypes and omits some of them. Of about 72,000 clones detected, approximately 90% appear once; the ten largest clones hold approximately 1.8%. The V gene is TRBV11-2, the J gene TRBJ2-1; D unclear. The specimen was peripheral blood, collected in the first trimester of pregnancy. This clonotype originated in a female donor in good health, enrolled as a control in a pregnancy study. The CDR3 region has the DNA TGTGCCAGCAGCTTTACTGGCGGCGGAAAGTACAATGAGCAGTTCTTC. This translates into CASSFTGGGKYNEQFF. Based on the CDR3 plus reference TRBV11-2 and TRBJ2-1, the full variable domain is EAGVAQSPRYKIIEKRQSVAFWCNPISGHATLYWYQQILGQGPKLLIQFQNNGVVDDSQLPKDRFSAERLKGVDSTLKIQPAKLEDSAVYLCASSFTGGGKYNEQFFGPGTRLTVL.